This TCR beta chain was recovered during a study of T cell repertoires in cytomegalovirus infection. Turning to the study itself: It was the public TCR beta signatures that indicated both CMV infection and matching HLA type. Notes on the study in general: Cumulated frequencies of public TCR beta families served to identify carriers of CMV plus the relevant HLA. In two of eight donors, the top clonotype was HLA-C-restricted CMV-specific.

This clonotype showed up many times. What it binds is unknown. Germline V gene sequence: CDR1 LNHNV, CDR2 YYDKDF (reference sequence). The trim removed 0 bases at V and 14 bases at J, leaving 5 bases unmatched. The CDR3 is 13 residues long. Each CDR3 protein is one row after TCRdb ran MiXCR on the reads. Of approximately 500,000 distinct CDR3 sequences in the sample, over 9% were seen once. The J gene is TRBJ2-1, the V gene TRBV15, with 9 positions matching TRBD1. Sequencing was performed on PBMCs. The receptor comes from a human donor in good health (CMV status not recorded). Some clones in this sample may be carry-over from other donors' samples. CDR3 coding DNA: TGTGCCACCAGCAGAGAACGGCGGACAGGGGAGTTCTTC. Its translation is CATSRERRTGEFF.